This TCR beta chain was found in a study of CD8 T cells in ankylosing spondylitis. Study outcomes and limitations: Disease-associated clones were CD8+ and fairly uncommon in peripheral blood. Significant enrichment of disease-linked clones was reportedly seen in matched ankylosing spondylitis synovial fluid. A TCR beta motif of 7 to 9 highly homologous variants seemed to mark ankylosing spondylitis blood.

The V gene's germline CDR1 is MDHEN and CDR2 SYDVKM. Trimming removed 3 bases from V and 4 bases from J, with 15 bases in between. The CDR3 contains 15 residues. This clonotype has a handful of counts. The antigen is not known. Quantitative 5'-RACE with molecular barcodes generated TCR beta libraries. TCRdb used MiXCR to reprocess the 5' RACE reads, holding one entry per CDR3 protein. The table has approximately 110,000 distinct CDR3 sequences, 20% to 30% seen once. Sequencing was carried out using synovial fluid, either unsorted or a sorted T cell fraction (not recorded which). V usage is TRBV28 and J usage is TRBJ1-2, with D maybe TRBD1 (6 bases). This TCR came from a male donor with ankylosing spondylitis. The CDR3 nucleotides are TGTGCCAGCAGTTTTAGTGGTAACAGGGCCTATGGCTACACCTTC. Its protein is CASSFSGNRAYGYTF.